The clone carrying this T cell receptor (beta chain) has ten or more counts. Antigen unknown. Trimming took off 2 bases at V and 2 bases at J, with 7 bases between the two ends. CDR1 is SGHTA, CDR2 FQGTGA, per germline. The CDR3 spans 13 residues. Time point specified: newly diagnosed GD, antithyroid drugs for less than 3 months. From RNA extracted from PBMCs, the TCR library was made. These data belong to a study of regulatory T cells in long-lasting Graves disease. Study-level results: The persistent group shared 2,741 public clonotypes, more than the roughly 970 shared by new patients. Persistent Graves' patients showed less TCR diversity than newly diagnosed patients showed.

Arm-PCR of CDR3 regions and iRepertoire HTBI primers were the basis on which TCR beta libraries were built. As originally analysed: Throughout the samples, researchers identified some 57 TRBV and approximately 13 TRBJ segments. TCRdb processed the multiplex PCR reads anew with MiXCR; each CDR3 protein has one entry. The V and J calls reflect TCRdb's pipeline rather than the authors' work. The sample includes approximately 470,000 distinct CDR3 sequences, 16% of them seen just once. These records were also assigned to another study, of T cells in Graves' hyperthyroidism and ophthalmopathy.

The sequence came from a middle-aged man with Graves disease. The source material was peripheral blood mononuclear cells (PBMCs), sampled at new diagnosis, from a patient treated with antithyroid drugs. The rearrangement links TRBV7-3 to TRBJ2-7; D unclear. This CDR3 is CASSLAVAYEQYF. The CDR3 DNA sequence: TGTGCCAGCAGCTTAGCGGTCGCCTACGAGCAGTACTTC.